A single sample is the source of the 15 T cell receptor beta chains below, sequenced in a study of control samples from healthy donors and cancer patients. Assay: immunoSEQ multiplex PCR; the TCRdb copy retains only in-frame clones and omits some. Among about 90,000 clones listed, approximately 95% were seen once. The sequenced sample consisted of blood. The receptors were sampled from a woman in her twenties or thirties in good health.

The CDR3 reads CAISKGLAGYNEQFF. In nucleotides, the CDR3 is TGTGCCATCAGTAAAGGACTAGCGGGCTACAATGAGCAGTTCTTC. The chain combines TRBV10-3 with TRBJ2-1, with 11 bases fitting TRBD2. The germline V gene has CDR1 ENHRY and CDR2 SYGVKD. V shed 5 bases and J 3 bases; nucleotides not matched to a gene: 3. There are 15 residues in the CDR3.

This clone was found once. The rearrangement joins TRBV29-1 to TRBJ1-1; D remains unclear. CDR1 is SQVTM and CDR2 is ANQGSEA in the germline V gene. Trimming pared 4 bases from V and 8 bases from J, leaving 8 bases between. CDR3 size: 10 residues. CDR3 in amino acids: CSVVIAEAFF. The CDR3 DNA is TGCAGCGTTGTCATAGCAGAAGCTTTCTTT.

The chain employs TRBV19 and TRBJ2-6; D not resolved. CDR1 LNHDA and CDR2 SQIVND come from the germline V gene (reference sequence). Trimming removed 5 bases from V and 2 bases from J, with 7 bases in between. The CDR3 spans 14 residues. CDR3 coding DNA: TGTGCCAGTAGTCGGTCCGCTGGGGCCAACGTCCTGACTTTC. Translated: CASSRSAGANVLTF.

The chain links TRBV6-6 to TRBJ1-6; 9 bases line up with TRBD1. In germline, CDR1 is MNHNY, CDR2 SVGAGI (reference sequence). CDR3 length equals 14 residues. After removal of 5 bases from V and 7 bases from J, the junction contained 3 bases not matched to a gene. CDR3 nucleotide sequence: TGTGCCAGCAGTCAAGGACAGGGGAATTCACCCCTCCACTTT. It yields the protein CASSQGQGNSPLHF.

About this clone: The junction departs from the called germline gene at one end, perhaps through a read error. This chain uses TRBV7-2 with TRBJ1-1; 8 bases are shared with TRBD1. Germline CDR1 and CDR2: SGHTA and FQGNSA. The CDR3 extends over 13 amino acids. The CDR3: CASSITGQGLSSF. In DNA, the CDR3 is TGTGCCAGCAGCATTACTGGACAGGGTTTATCTTCGTTT.

The rearrangement links TRBV28 to TRBJ2-3; TRBD1 matches at 10 bases. Trimming at V came to 6 bases and at J to 4 bases, leaving 7 bases not matched to a gene. Germline loops: CDR1 MDHEN, CDR2 SYDVKM. CDR3 length: 15 amino acids. The CDR3 loop is CASRFRQGAPDTQYF. CDR3 bases: TGTGCCAGCAGGTTTCGACAGGGGGCTCCAGATACGCAGTATTTT.

The V gene is TRBV28, the J gene TRBJ1-2; D uncertain. The CDR3 spans 11 residues. Trimming shortened V by 3 bases and J by 6 bases, and 5 bases separated the two germline ends. Germline values: CDR1 MDHEN, CDR2 SYDVKM. The CDR3 spells CASSFADGYTF. The CDR3 DNA reads as TGTGCCAGCAGTTTTGCCGATGGCTACACCTTC.

This chain joins TRBV19 and TRBJ1-1, with 9 bases that match TRBD1. The J segment lost 0 bases and the V segment lost 4 bases, leaving 3 bases of the junction unmatched. The germline V gene has CDR1 LNHDA and CDR2 SQIVND (reference sequence). CDR3 length equals 15 residues. This CDR3 is CASSTDRGMNTEAFF. The CDR3 bases are TGTGCCAGTAGTACGGACAGGGGTATGAACACTGAAGCTTTCTTT.

Of note for this clone: One end of the junction is discordant with germline, which a read error may explain. The CDR3 bases are TGTGCCAGCAGTTACTCCGGATATAAGGACAGTTTGTTT. Translated: CASSYSGYKDSLF. J is TRBJ1-1 and V is TRBV6-2 or TRBV6-3, with a weak D call TRBD1 (6 bases). There are 13 residues in the CDR3. CDR1 MNHEY and CDR2 SVGEGT come from the germline V gene.

The J gene is TRBJ2-3, the V gene TRBV11-3; the match to TRBD1 covers 7 bases. Losses at the gene ends were 4 bases for V and 4 bases for J; bases not matched to a gene: 5. The germline V gene has CDR1 SGHNT and CDR2 YENEEA. The CDR3 length is 14 residues. DNA of the CDR3: TGTGCCAGCAGCTCCCACAGGGGCGCAGATACGCAGTATTTT. Translated, it gives CASSSHRGADTQYF.

This chain joins TRBV19 and TRBJ1-4; 7 positions match TRBD1. The CDR3 length is 14 residues. Unmatched junction bases numbered 10, after V lost 8 bases and J lost 7 bases. The germline V gene has CDR1 LNHDA and CDR2 SQIVND (reference sequence). This chain's CDR3 is CASGDREGVEKLFF. In DNA, the CDR3 is TGTGCCAGTGGCGACAGGGAAGGAGTTGAAAAACTGTTTTTT.

The V call is TRBV20-1, the J call TRBJ1-2, with D uncertain. V lost 6 bases to trimming and J lost 6 bases, with 17 bases between them. CDR1 DFQATT and CDR2 SNEGSKA come from the germline V gene (reference sequence). CDR3 length: 13 residues. The DNA of the CDR3 is TGCAGTGCCAGTCTACCGGGGTCAAATGGCTACACCTTC. It codes for CSASLPGSNGYTF.

This chain links TRBV6-5 with TRBJ2-3, with 10 bases lining up with TRBD2. Germline lookup yields CDR1 MNHEY and CDR2 SVGAGI. With 2 bases clipped from V and 1 base from J, the junction kept 3 bases outside the gene matches. The CDR3 consists of 16 residues. CDR3 protein: CASSYGLAGGTDTQYF. CDR3 nucleotide sequence: TGTGCCAGCAGTTACGGCCTAGCGGGGGGCACAGATACGCAGTATTTT.

This chain joins TRBV6-5 and TRBJ1-1, with TRBD1 matching 7 bases. Germline assignment: CDR1 MNHEY and CDR2 SVGAGI. The ends lost 2 bases at V and 0 bases at J; junction bases unmatched: 3. This CDR3 is 15 amino acids long. This chain's CDR3 is CASSYQGQLNTEAFF. The CDR3 nucleotides read TGTGCCAGCAGTTACCAGGGACAGTTGAACACTGAAGCTTTCTTT.

This chain joins TRBV2 and TRBJ1-1; no clear D. Trimming shortened V by 5 bases and J by 0 bases, and 10 bases separated the two germline ends. CDR3 length equals 14 residues. Germline CDR1 and CDR2: SNHLY and FYNNEI. CDR3: CASSLASMNTEAFF. CDR3 nucleotides: TGTGCCAGCAGTTTGGCCAGCATGAACACTGAAGCTTTCTTT.